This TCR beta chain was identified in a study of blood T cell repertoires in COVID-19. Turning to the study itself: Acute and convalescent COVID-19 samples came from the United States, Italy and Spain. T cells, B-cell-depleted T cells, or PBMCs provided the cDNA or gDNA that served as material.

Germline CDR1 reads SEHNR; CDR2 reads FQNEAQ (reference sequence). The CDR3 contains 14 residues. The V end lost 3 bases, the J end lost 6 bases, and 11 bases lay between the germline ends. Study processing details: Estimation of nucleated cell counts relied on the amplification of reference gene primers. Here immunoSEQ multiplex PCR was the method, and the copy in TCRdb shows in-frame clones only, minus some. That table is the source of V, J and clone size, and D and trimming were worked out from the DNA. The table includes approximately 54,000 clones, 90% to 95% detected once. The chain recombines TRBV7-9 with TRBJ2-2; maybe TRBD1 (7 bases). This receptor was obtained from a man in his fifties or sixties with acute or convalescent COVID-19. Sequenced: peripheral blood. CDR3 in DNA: TGTGCCAGCAGCTTGACAGGGAGGCCCGGGGAGCTGTTTTTT. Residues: CASSLTGRPGELFF. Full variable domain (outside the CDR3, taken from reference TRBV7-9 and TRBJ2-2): DTGVSQNPRHKITKRGQNVTFRCDPISEHNRLYWYRQTLGQGPEFLTYFQNEAQLEKSRLLSDRFSAERPKGSFSTLEIQRTEQGDSAMYLCASSLTGRPGELFFGEGSRLTVL.